A single sample gave rise to the 26 T cell receptor beta chains below, sequenced in a study of graft-versus-host responses after intestinal transplantation. Measured with immunoSEQ multiplex PCR; TCRdb has only the in-frame clones, and not every one. Here the sample spans tens of thousands of clones, roughly nine tenths being singletons. Their cognate antigens are unknown. The sample was unstimulated CD4+ T cells sorted from spleen or lymph node cells, taken before intestinal transplant. The receptors derive from a human donor who received an intestinal transplant.

The chain joins TRBV5-1 to TRBJ2-7; 8 bases align to TRBD1. V shed 4 bases and J 6 bases; nucleotides not matched to a gene: 12. The CDR3 sequence is 15 residues long. Germline CDR1 reads SGHRS; CDR2 reads YFSETQ. CDR3: CASSQAADRVIEQYF. Written as DNA, the CDR3 is TGCGCCAGCAGCCAGGCAGCGGACAGGGTTATCGAGCAGTACTTC.

Details on this clone: Relative to the germline gene, one junction end is altered; a read error may explain this. The gene calls are TRBV28 and TRBJ2-7, with D tentatively TRBD1 or TRBD2 (5 bases each). Germline CDR1 and CDR2: MDHEN and SYDVKM. The CDR3 is made up of 14 amino acids. CDR3 region: CVSSLWGSSYEQYF. The CDR3 DNA follows: TGTGTCAGCAGTTTATGGGGGAGCTCCTACGAGCAGTACTTC.

The chain joins TRBV7-2 to TRBJ2-7, with 7 bases identical to TRBD1. Germline CDR1 SGHTA, CDR2 FQGNSA. Trimming at V came to 5 bases and at J to 2 bases, leaving 9 bases not matched to a gene. This CDR3 has 15 residues. CDR3 region: CASSPSGTVPYEQYF. The CDR3 nucleotides read TGTGCCAGCAGCCCCTCGGGGACAGTCCCCTACGAGCAGTACTTC.

This clone has only one observation. The chain joins TRBV2 to TRBJ1-3, with 9 bases aligning to TRBD1. CDR3 size: 12 residues. The germline CDR1 and CDR2 sequences are SNHLY and FYNNEI. V lost 6 bases, J lost 12 bases, and 6 bases stayed unmatched. The CDR3 nucleotides read TGTGCCAGCAGATTGGGACAGGGACACATATATTTT. Encoded protein: CASRLGQGHIYF.

The chain employs TRBV7-8 and TRBJ2-1; 9 bases fit TRBD2. The CDR3 has 15 residues. Germline V gene sequence: CDR1 SGHVS, CDR2 FQNEAQ. Unmatched junction bases numbered 8, after V lost 3 bases and J lost 8 bases. This CDR3 is CASSFSGLAADEQFF. As DNA, the CDR3 is TGTGCCAGCAGCTTCTCGGGACTAGCAGCCGATGAGCAGTTCTTC.

This clone was seen just once. This chain uses TRBV19 with TRBJ2-3, with unresolved D. CDR1 is LNHDA, CDR2 SQIVND, per germline (reference sequence). The CDR3 runs to 14 residues. Trimming stripped 1 base from V and 2 bases from J, with 7 bases between. The CDR3 nucleotides are TGTGCCAGTAGTATAGTCCCTACCACAGATACGCAGTATTTT. Amino acids: CASSIVPTTDTQYF. The variable domain in full, completed from reference TRBV19 and TRBJ2-3, reads DGGITQSPKYLFRKEGQNVTLSCEQNLNHDAMYWYRQDPGQGLRLIYYSQIVNDFQKGDIAEGYSVSREKKESFPLTVTSAQKNPTAFYLCASSIVPTTDTQYFGPGTRLTVL.

The chain carries TRBV2 and TRBJ1-1; D gene unclear. V was shortened by 7 bases and J by 0 bases, with 12 bases between the two germline ends. Germline CDR1 is SNHLY and CDR2 is FYNNEI. This CDR3 spans 14 amino acids. The CDR3 loop reads CASTRGTMNTEAFF. The CDR3 coding sequence is TGTGCCAGCACCCGGGGTACCATGAACACTGAAGCTTTCTTT.

This sequence joins TRBV15 and TRBJ2-1; TRBD2 aligns across 9 bases. Unmatched junction bases numbered 3, after V lost 1 base and J lost 8 bases. Germline V gives CDR1 LNHNV, CDR2 YYDKDF (reference sequence). CDR3 length: 14 residues. The CDR3 DNA is TGTGCCACCAGCAGAGGCGGGAGGGCCGATGAGCAGTTCTTC. It encodes CATSRGGRADEQFF. The whole variable domain, remainder taken from reference TRBV15 and TRBJ2-1, is DAMVIQNPRYQVTQFGKPVTLSCSQTLNHNVMYWYQQKSSQAPKLLFHYYDKDFNNEADTPDNFQSRRPNTSFCFLDIRSPGLGDTAMYLCATSRGGRADEQFFGPGTRLTVL.

In this sample, this clone turned up once. V is TRBV9 and J is TRBJ1-6; 9 nucleotides line up with TRBD1. Trimming removed 4 bases from V and 8 bases from J; junction bases left unmatched: 4. Germline CDR1 and CDR2: SGDLS and YYNGEE. The CDR3 length is 14 residues. CDR3 sequence: CASSQGTGYSPLHF. CDR3 nucleotide sequence: TGTGCCAGCAGCCAGGGGACAGGGTATTCACCCCTCCACTTT. The complete variable domain, with remaining parts taken from reference TRBV9 and TRBJ1-6, reads DSGVTQTPKHLITATGQRVTLRCSPRSGDLSVYWYQQSLDQGLQFLIQYYNGEERAKGNILERFSAQQFPDLHSELNLSSLELGDSALYFCASSQGTGYSPLHFGNGTRLTVT.

This chain joins TRBV5-1 and TRBJ2-7; possibly TRBD1 for D (5 bases). Germline CDR1 SGHRS, CDR2 YFSETQ. The length of the CDR3 is 14 residues. V was pared by 1 base and J by 3 bases, with 11 bases between. CDR3 sequence reads: CASSLKGPNYEQYF. CDR3 DNA: TGCGCCAGCAGCTTGAAGGGGCCTAACTACGAGCAGTACTTC.

This clone has just one count. The gene calls are TRBV19 and TRBJ2-7; D gene ambiguous. Trimming cost V 3 bases and J 2 bases, with 8 bases left between them. This CDR3 is 13 amino acids long. The V gene's germline CDR1 is LNHDA and CDR2 SQIVND (reference sequence). The DNA of the CDR3 is TGTGCCAGTAGTATTGGAGAGACCTACGAGCAGTACTTC. It is translated as CASSIGETYEQYF.

This chain links TRBV6-1 with TRBJ1-5; D not resolved. V dropped 6 bases and J dropped 8 bases, with 14 bases sitting between them. The length of the CDR3 is 13 residues. The germline CDR1 and CDR2 sequences are MNHNS and SASEGT. Here the CDR3 reads CASRARAVEPQHF. In DNA, the CDR3 is TGTGCCAGCAGAGCGAGGGCAGTTGAGCCCCAGCATTTT.

This chain links TRBV28 with TRBJ1-2, with 7 positions matching TRBD1. CDR1 MDHEN and CDR2 SYDVKM come from the germline V gene. J gave up 4 bases and V 5 bases, and 7 bases lay outside the gene matches. The CDR3 is 14 residues long. Here the CDR3 DNA reads TGTGCCAGCAGTCCATACAGGGGTGGCTATGGCTACACCTTC. It yields the protein CASSPYRGGYGYTF.

The genes are TRBV7-9 and TRBJ2-5; no definite D call. Germline V gene lookup returns CDR1 SEHNR and CDR2 FQNEAQ (reference sequence). V was shortened by 4 bases and J by 4 bases, with 4 bases between the two germline ends. The CDR3 totals 11 residues. Written as DNA, the CDR3 is TGTGCCAGCAGCTCGGGAGAGACCCAGTACTTC. This encodes CASSSGETQYF.

V usage is TRBV6-5 and J usage is TRBJ2-3, with TRBD2 as a possible D gene (5 bases). The CDR3 is 13 amino acids. Germline-derived CDR1 and CDR2 are MNHEY and SVGAGI. Trimming cost V 7 bases and J 8 bases, with 16 bases left between them. The CDR3 protein is CASTAGVAATQYF. The CDR3 nucleotides are TGTGCCAGCACGGCCGGGGTGGCCGCTACGCAGTATTTT.

This chain links TRBV19 with TRBJ1-3; no definite D call. V shed 1 base and J shed 2 bases, with 6 bases lying between them. CDR3 length: 14 residues. Germline assignment: CDR1 LNHDA and CDR2 SQIVND (reference sequence). This CDR3 reads CASSIGSTGNTIYF. DNA of the CDR3: TGTGCCAGTAGTATAGGGTCTACTGGAAACACCATATATTTT.

CDR3 coding DNA: TGTGCCAGCAGCCCGAGACAGGGTCTCAGCGAGCAGTACTTC. This gives the protein CASSPRQGLSEQYF. The rearrangement uses TRBV7-8 and TRBJ2-7; the match to TRBD1 covers 7 bases. V was clipped by 5 bases and J by 6 bases; unmatched bases: 10. This CDR3 contains 14 residues. Per germline, CDR1 SGHVS and CDR2 FQNEAQ. Based on the CDR3 plus reference TRBV7-8 and TRBJ2-7, the full variable domain is GAGVSQSPRYKVAKRGQDVALRCDPISGHVSLFWYQQALGQGPEFLTYFQNEAQLDKSGLPSDRFFAERPEGSVSTLKIQRTQQEDSAVYLCASSPRQGLSEQYFGPGTRLTVT.

The rearrangement links TRBV18 to TRBJ1-2; 8 bases map to TRBD1. V shed 2 bases and J 6 bases; nucleotides not matched to a gene: 5. Germline V gene lookup returns CDR1 KGHSH and CDR2 LQKENI. The CDR3 is made up of 14 amino acids. CDR3 DNA: TGTGCCAGCTCACCAACCGGACAGGGCCATGGCTACACCTTC. Amino acids: CASSPTGQGHGYTF.

The V and J genes are TRBV21-1 and TRBJ2-7; no DNA check was done on the table's D call, TRBD1. TRBV21-1 constitutes a pseudogene. The CDR3 extends over 17 amino acids. The CDR3 here is CASSIQVRGPRTYEQYF. The CDR3 DNA follows: TGTGCCAGCAGCATCCAAGTCAGGGGGCCTAGAACCTACGAGCAGTACTTC.

This clone was observed once. This sequence joins TRBV2 and TRBJ2-1, with 8 bases fitting TRBD2. This CDR3 is built from 13 residues. In germline, CDR1 is SNHLY, CDR2 FYNNEI. With 6 bases clipped from V and 12 bases from J, the junction kept 10 bases outside the gene matches. The DNA of the CDR3 is TGTGCCAGCAGCGCCCAGAGCGGGAGCGGGCAGTTCTTC. It codes for CASSAQSGSGQFF.

This chain joins TRBV5-1 and TRBJ1-5; 9 positions agree with TRBD1. Trimming took 5 bases from V and 6 from J; bases not matched to a gene: 6. CDR3 length: 14 residues. Germline V gene lookup returns CDR1 SGHRS and CDR2 YFSETQ. In nucleotides, the CDR3 is TGCGCCAGCAGTCCCGGGACAGGGCTTCAGCCCCAGCATTTT. It codes for CASSPGTGLQPQHF.

The V gene is TRBV30, the J gene TRBJ2-5; TRBD1 matches 10 bases. Trimming removed 2 bases from V and 5 bases from J; junction bases left unmatched: 8. Germline V gene data show CDR1 as GTSNPN and CDR2 as SVGIG (reference sequence). The CDR3 has 15 amino acids. CDR3 residues: CAWSLGQGVAETQYF. The CDR3 bases are TGTGCCTGGAGTTTAGGACAGGGGGTGGCGGAGACCCAGTACTTC. Using reference TRBV30 and TRBJ2-5 for the parts outside the CDR3, the full variable domain is SQTIHQWPATLVQPVGSPLSLECTVEGTSNPNLYWYRQAAGRGLQLLFYSVGIGQISSEVPQNLSASRPQDRQFILSSKKLLLSDSGFYLCAWSLGQGVAETQYFGPGTRLLVL.

In its sample, this clone was seen once. This chain connects TRBV10-3 to TRBJ2-7; perhaps TRBD2 as D (6 bases). The V end was cut by 4 bases, the J end by 2 bases, with 12 bases between. CDR3 length equals 14 residues. From germline, CDR1 is ENHRY and CDR2 SYGVKD. CDR3 in amino acids: CAISASGGAYEQYF. As DNA, the CDR3 is TGTGCCATCAGTGCGAGCGGAGGGGCCTACGAGCAGTACTTC.

The chain recombines TRBV5-6 with TRBJ1-2, with unresolved D. Germline assignment: CDR1 SGHDT and CDR2 YYEEEE. Between the trimmed V and J ends, which lost 0 bases and 0 bases, there was a span of 9 bases. The CDR3 contains 15 residues. Written as DNA, the CDR3 is TGTGCCAGCAGCTTGGGGACGGGAGCTAACTATGGCTACACCTTC. It is translated as CASSLGTGANYGYTF.

This clone was seen a handful of times. The chain employs TRBV21-1 and TRBJ1-3; TRBD1 is the table's D call, not checked against the DNA. TRBV21-1 is flagged as a pseudogene. This CDR3 is built from 18 residues. CDR3 in amino acids: CASSKVMPHRHSGNTIYF. The CDR3, as DNA: TGTGCCAGCAGCAAAGTTATGCCGCACAGGCACTCTGGAAACACCATATATTTT.

The sample holds one count of this clone. This same CDR3 is encoded by further DNA sequences in the sample. J is TRBJ1-1 and V is TRBV5-1; D is unresolved. V was pared by 0 bases and J by 0 bases, with 6 bases between. The CDR3 runs to 14 residues. CDR1 is SGHRS, CDR2 YFSETQ, per germline. CDR3 in amino acids: CASSLGTVNTEAFF. CDR3 sequence (DNA): TGCGCCAGCAGCTTGGGTACGGTGAACACTGAAGCTTTCTTT.